This passage covers 28 T cell receptor beta chains from one sample sequenced in a study of OX40 agonist ivuxolimab in advanced cancers. The protocol was immunoSEQ multiplex PCR, while the TCRdb copy is restricted to in-frame clones and leaves out a portion. This sample yields 15,000 to 25,000 clones, of which about 77% are seen a single time; over 15% belongs to the top ten. Material: CD4+ or CD8+ T cells sorted from blood, obtained in a trial of the OX40 agonist ivuxolimab. These receptors all stem from an adult with an advanced solid tumor such as melanoma, head and neck, liver or kidney cancer.

The chain's CDR3 is CASSPTQGASPLHF. CDR3 DNA sequence: TGTGCCAGCAGCCCTACACAGGGAGCCTCACCCCTCCACTTT. This chain uses TRBV7-3 with TRBJ1-6, with D maybe TRBD1 (6 bases). This CDR3 contains 14 residues. Germline V gives CDR1 SGHTA, CDR2 FQGTGA. Trimming removed 5 bases from V and 10 bases from J, with 15 bases in between.

This chain connects TRBV6-1 to TRBJ2-1; TRBD1 aligns across 7 bases. With 5 bases clipped from V and 2 bases from J, the junction kept 0 bases outside the gene matches. The V gene's germline CDR1 is MNHNS and CDR2 SASEGT. The CDR3 loop spans 13 amino acids. CDR3 sequence: CASSTGAYNEQFF. The CDR3 coding sequence is TGTGCCAGCAGTACAGGGGCCTACAATGAGCAGTTCTTC.

By share, this clone ranks as medium-sized. This chain links TRBV27 with TRBJ1-5, with TRBD1 as a possible D gene (6 bases). This CDR3 spans 14 amino acids. V dropped 5 bases and J dropped 4 bases, with 12 bases sitting between them. Per the germline V gene, CDR1 is MNHEY and CDR2 is SMNVEV (reference sequence). The chain's CDR3 is CASSPLDRNQPQHF. DNA for the CDR3: TGTGCCAGCAGTCCCTTGGACAGAAATCAGCCCCAGCATTTT.

The J gene is TRBJ2-7, the V gene TRBV7-8; D is undetermined. Trimming took off 1 base at V and 3 bases at J, with 7 bases between the two ends. Per the germline V gene, CDR1 is SGHVS and CDR2 is FQNEAQ. This CDR3 is built from 13 residues. The CDR3, as DNA: TGTGCCAGCAGCTTAGGAATGGGCTACGAGCAGTACTTC. Its protein is CASSLGMGYEQYF.

The rearrangement links TRBV7-9 to TRBJ1-5, with D possibly TRBD1 on 5 matching bases. CDR3 length: 14 amino acids. Germline V gives CDR1 SEHNR, CDR2 FQNEAQ (reference sequence). V was pared by 1 base and J by 5 bases, with 9 bases between. The CDR3 region has the DNA TGTGCCAGCAGCTTAGGCTCAGGGTATCAGCCCCAGCATTTT. Translated, it gives CASSLGSGYQPQHF.

J is TRBJ2-3 and V is TRBV7-3, with unresolved D. The V end was cut by 5 bases, the J end by 2 bases, with 8 bases between. The CDR3 extends over 13 amino acids. Germline CDR1 is SGHTA and CDR2 is FQGTGA. CDR3 loop: CASSLGFTDTQYF. CDR3 sequence (DNA): TGTGCCAGCAGCCTAGGGTTCACAGATACGCAGTATTTT.

In DNA, the CDR3 is TGTGCCAGCAGCTCACCGGCTGGGGCCAACGTCCTGACTTTC. It translates to CASSSPAGANVLTF. V is TRBV11-1 and J is TRBJ2-6; D is unclear. Per germline, CDR1 SGHAT and CDR2 FQDESV (reference sequence). The CDR3 consists of 14 residues. Trimming left V 4 bases short and J 2 bases short, with 6 bases between.

This rearrangement joins TRBV4-1 to TRBJ1-4; D perhaps matches TRBD1 (6 bases). The germline V gene has CDR1 MGHRA and CDR2 YSYEKL. The CDR3 covers 15 residues. V lost 3 bases, J lost 5 bases, and 13 bases lay in between. CDR3 nucleotide sequence: TGCGCCAGCAGCCAGCTCCGGGGGGGCAATGAAAAACTGTTTTTT. It translates to CASSQLRGGNEKLFF.

The table lists this clone with a count of one. This sequence joins TRBV7-8 and TRBJ2-1; the match to TRBD2 covers 7 bases. The CDR3 has 15 amino acids. V gave up 2 bases and J gave up 6 bases; unmatched junction bases: 7. Germline CDR1 reads SGHVS; CDR2 reads FQNEAQ. The CDR3 loop is CASSLLGGSPNEQFF. The CDR3 DNA is TGTGCCAGCAGCTTACTCGGCGGGAGTCCCAATGAGCAGTTCTTC.

This clone appeared a few times. V is TRBV28 and J is TRBJ2-7, with 7 positions matching TRBD2. The CDR3 consists of 15 residues. Germline-derived CDR1 and CDR2 are MDHEN and SYDVKM. The V and J ends lost 2 bases and 4 bases, in that order; junction bases with no gene match: 8. The CDR3 DNA is TGTGCCAGCAGTTTAAGGGGAGGGAGATCTTACGAGCAGTACTTC. Translation: CASSLRGGRSYEQYF.

The chain is built from TRBV29-1 and TRBJ2-7; D is unclear. The V and J ends lost 4 bases and 3 bases respectively, with 10 bases between them. The germline V gene has CDR1 SQVTM and CDR2 ANQGSEA. This CDR3 contains 12 residues. In nucleotides, the CDR3 is TGCAGCGTTGTGCCAGCCGGCTACGAGCAGTACTTC. As protein: CSVVPAGYEQYF.

V is TRBV2 and J is TRBJ2-7, with 7 bases aligning to TRBD1. The V gene end was trimmed by 1 base and the J gene end by 6 bases; junction bases not matched to a gene: 3. The CDR3 has 13 amino acids. CDR1 and CDR2 from the germline V gene are SNHLY and FYNNEI. CDR3 protein: CASSEGTGSEQYF. As DNA, the CDR3 is TGTGCCAGCAGTGAAGGGACAGGCTCCGAGCAGTACTTC.

This clone was detected a few times. V is TRBV5-8 and J is TRBJ1-6; a possible D gene is TRBD1 (5 bases). In germline, CDR1 is SGHTS, CDR2 YDEGEE. The CDR3 has 15 amino acids. V lost 1 base and J 7 bases, leaving 12 bases between the germline ends. Here the CDR3 DNA reads TGTGCCAGCAGCTTGCTTGGGACGGGGAATTCACCCCTCCACTTT. Its protein product is CASSLLGTGNSPLHF.

This clone was seen a handful of times. The genes are TRBV27 and TRBJ2-3; no firm D call. Trimming removed 6 bases from V and 1 base from J, with 14 bases in between. Germline CDR1 reads MNHEY; CDR2 reads SMNVEV (reference sequence). The CDR3 extends over 15 amino acids. CDR3 DNA: TGTGCCAGCAGAACCGACTTGAGCGGCACAGATACGCAGTATTTT. It encodes CASRTDLSGTDTQYF.

The rearrangement links TRBV19 to TRBJ2-7; D is perhaps TRBD2 (6 bases). V was clipped by 1 base and J by 4 bases, with 8 bases between them. The CDR3 spans 13 residues. Per germline, CDR1 LNHDA and CDR2 SQIVND (reference sequence). CDR3 in amino acids: CASSIAGGYEQYF. The DNA of the CDR3 is TGTGCCAGTAGTATAGCCGGGGGATACGAGCAGTACTTC. Full variable domain (outside the CDR3, taken from reference TRBV19 and TRBJ2-7): DGGITQSPKYLFRKEGQNVTLSCEQNLNHDAMYWYRQDPGQGLRLIYYSQIVNDFQKGDIAEGYSVSREKKESFPLTVTSAQKNPTAFYLCASSIAGGYEQYFGPGTRLTVT.

The CDR3 region has the DNA TGTGCCAGCAGCAGGGGGCTATTAAGCAATCAGCCCCAGCATTTT. This gives the protein CASSRGLLSNQPQHF. The chain links TRBV2 to TRBJ1-5; TRBD1 matches 8 bases. V shed 6 bases and J 1 base; nucleotides not matched to a gene: 5. The CDR3 loop spans 15 amino acids. Germline V lookup: CDR1 SNHLY, CDR2 FYNNEI.

The J gene is TRBJ2-1, the V gene TRBV21-1. TRBV21-1 is designated a pseudogene. This CDR3 has 12 residues. In DNA, the CDR3 is TGTGCCAGCAGAGGGGGGTGGGATGAGCAGTTCTTC. Encoded protein: CASRGGWDEQFF.

The chain is built from TRBV7-8 and TRBJ2-2; 11 bases align to TRBD2. The germline V gene has CDR1 SGHVS and CDR2 FQNEAQ. With V trimmed by 5 bases and J by 3 bases, 17 bases remained unmatched. The CDR3 is 20 residues long. The CDR3 DNA is TGTGCCAGCAGCCCCCCCATTGTTAGCGGGAGGGAGGGAGACACCGGGGAGCTGTTTTTT. It specifies CASSPPIVSGREGDTGELFF.

This chain connects TRBV6-1 to TRBJ1-5; TRBD1 is a possible D gene (5 bases). Germline CDR1 and CDR2: MNHNS and SASEGT. The CDR3 has 16 amino acids. Deletions cut 2 bases from V and 5 bases from J, with 16 bases between. The CDR3 nucleotides read TGTGCCAGCAGTGAATTCGTCGGAGACAGCGATCAGCCCCAGCATTTT. Translation: CASSEFVGDSDQPQHF.

The chain uses TRBV18 and TRBJ2-7, with 12 bases matching TRBD1. The junction had 11 bases not matched to a gene; V was cut back by 8 bases and J by 0 bases. Germline V gene data show CDR1 as KGHSH and CDR2 as LQKENI. This CDR3 comprises 17 residues. The CDR3 loop reads CASSPGTGGAPSYEQYF. CDR3 nucleotides: TGTGCCAGCAGTCCCGGGACAGGGGGCGCCCCCTCCTACGAGCAGTACTTC.

This sequence joins TRBV9 and TRBJ2-1; TRBD1 matches at 7 bases. The CDR3 covers 15 residues. Germline-derived CDR1 and CDR2 are SGDLS and YYNGEE. V lost 3 bases and J lost 4; bases outside the gene matches: 7. Here the CDR3 reads CASSGPGTEYNEQFF. The CDR3 nucleotides read TGTGCCAGCAGCGGACCCGGGACAGAATACAATGAGCAGTTCTTC.

V and J are TRBV10-3 and TRBJ2-1; 16 bases match TRBD2. The germline V gene encodes CDR1 ENHRY and CDR2 SYGVKD. The CDR3 consists of 15 residues. V trimming: 6 bases; J trimming: 8 bases; junction bases outside the gene matches: 4. CDR3: CAISPGTSGGDEQFF. As DNA, the CDR3 is TGTGCCATCAGCCCCGGGACTAGCGGGGGGGATGAGCAGTTCTTC.

This clone is labeled as medium-sized. V and J are TRBV27 and TRBJ2-2, with D perhaps TRBD2 (7 bases). CDR1 is MNHEY, CDR2 SMNVEV, per germline (reference sequence). V was trimmed by 2 bases and J by 7 bases, leaving 11 bases between them. This CDR3 region has 14 residues. CDR3 sequence reads: CASSLTAGHGELFF. In DNA, the CDR3 is TGTGCCAGCAGTTTAACAGCGGGACACGGGGAGCTGTTTTTT.

CDR3 in DNA: TGTGCCAGCAGTTTATCGGCAGGGGACTCGAAGGCTTTCTTT. It specifies CASSLSAGDSKAFF. V is TRBV27 and J is TRBJ1-1, with D perhaps TRBD1 (6 bases). The CDR3 has 14 amino acids. Germline lookup yields CDR1 MNHEY and CDR2 SMNVEV (reference sequence). V was trimmed by 0 bases and J by 11 bases, leaving 16 bases between them.

J is TRBJ2-1 and V is TRBV11-2, with 7 bases aligning to TRBD1. CDR1 and CDR2 (germline): SGHAT, FQNNGV. The CDR3 is 12 residues long. The junction had 5 bases not matched to a gene; V was cut back by 6 bases and J by 9 bases. CDR3: CASRTGVGEQFF. The CDR3 coding sequence is TGTGCCAGCAGAACAGGGGTGGGTGAGCAGTTCTTC.

This sequence joins TRBV28 and TRBJ2-3; 8 bases align to TRBD2. The CDR3 is 17 amino acids. Unmatched junction bases numbered 11, after V lost 5 bases and J lost 1 base. Germline V gene sequence: CDR1 MDHEN, CDR2 SYDVKM. The CDR3 sequence is CASSVIPGLGRTDTQYF. The CDR3 region has the DNA TGTGCCAGCAGTGTAATACCGGGACTAGGTCGCACAGATACGCAGTATTTT.

The genes are TRBV10-3 and TRBJ1-3; D is ambiguous. V lost 2 bases and J 4 bases, leaving 9 bases between the germline ends. Germline CDR1 is ENHRY and CDR2 is SYGVKD. The CDR3 has 14 amino acids. The CDR3 DNA follows: TGTGCCATCAGTGAGGCAGGTCCAGGAAACACCATATATTTT. Its translation: CAISEAGPGNTIYF.

The chain links TRBV4-1 to TRBJ1-5, with D unclear. V dropped 0 bases and J dropped 2 bases, with 5 bases sitting between them. The CDR3 is made up of 14 amino acids. CDR1 and CDR2 (germline): MGHRA, YSYEKL. The DNA of the CDR3 is TGCGCCAGCAGCCAAGATAAGGGCAATCAGCCCCAGCATTTT. Residues: CASSQDKGNQPQHF.